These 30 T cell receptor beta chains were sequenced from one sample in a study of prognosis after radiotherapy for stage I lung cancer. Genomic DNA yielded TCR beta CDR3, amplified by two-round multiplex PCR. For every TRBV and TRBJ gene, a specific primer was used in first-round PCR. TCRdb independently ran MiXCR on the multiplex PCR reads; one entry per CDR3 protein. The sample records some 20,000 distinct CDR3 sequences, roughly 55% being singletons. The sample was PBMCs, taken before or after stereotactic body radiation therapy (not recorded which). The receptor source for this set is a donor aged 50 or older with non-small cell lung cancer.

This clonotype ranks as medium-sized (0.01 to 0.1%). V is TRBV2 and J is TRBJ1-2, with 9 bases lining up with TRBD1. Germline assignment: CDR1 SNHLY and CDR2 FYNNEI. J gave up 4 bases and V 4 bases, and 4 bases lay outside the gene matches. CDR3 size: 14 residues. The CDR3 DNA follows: TGTGCCAGCAGTGGCACGGGACAGGGCTATGGCTACACCTTC. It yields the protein CASSGTGQGYGYTF.

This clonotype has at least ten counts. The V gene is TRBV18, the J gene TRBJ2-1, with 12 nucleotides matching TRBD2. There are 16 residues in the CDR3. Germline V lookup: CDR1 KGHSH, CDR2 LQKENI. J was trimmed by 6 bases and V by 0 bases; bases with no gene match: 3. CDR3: CASSPPLAGGSNEQFF. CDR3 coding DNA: TGTGCCAGCTCACCACCCCTAGCGGGAGGGTCCAATGAGCAGTTCTTC.

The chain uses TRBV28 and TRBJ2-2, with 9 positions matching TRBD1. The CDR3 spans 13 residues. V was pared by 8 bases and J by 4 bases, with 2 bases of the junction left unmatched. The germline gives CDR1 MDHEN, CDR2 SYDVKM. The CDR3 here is CASGDRATGELFF. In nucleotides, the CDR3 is TGTGCCAGCGGGGACAGGGCCACCGGGGAGCTGTTTTTT.

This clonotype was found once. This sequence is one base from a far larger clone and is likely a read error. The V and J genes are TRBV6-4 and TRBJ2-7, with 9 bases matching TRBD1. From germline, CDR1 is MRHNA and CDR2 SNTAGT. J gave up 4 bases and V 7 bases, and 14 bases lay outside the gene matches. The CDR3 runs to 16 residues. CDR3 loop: CASMSFGTGFGYEQYF. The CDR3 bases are TGTGCCAGCATGTCCTTTGGGACAGGGTTCGGTTACGAGCAGTACTTC.

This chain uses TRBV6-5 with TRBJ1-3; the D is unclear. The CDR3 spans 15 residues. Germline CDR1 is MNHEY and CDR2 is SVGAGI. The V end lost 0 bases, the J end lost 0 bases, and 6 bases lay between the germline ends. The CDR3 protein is CASSYSSGSGNTIYF. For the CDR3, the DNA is TGTGCCAGCAGTTACTCGTCAGGCTCTGGAAACACCATATATTTT.

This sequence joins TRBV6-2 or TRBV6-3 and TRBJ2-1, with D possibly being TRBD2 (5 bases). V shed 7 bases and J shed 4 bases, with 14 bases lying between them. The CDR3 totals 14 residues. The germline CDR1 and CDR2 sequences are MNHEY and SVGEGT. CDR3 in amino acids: CASTTGCLYNEQFF. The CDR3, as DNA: TGTGCCAGCACTACGGGATGTTTATACAATGAGCAGTTCTTC.

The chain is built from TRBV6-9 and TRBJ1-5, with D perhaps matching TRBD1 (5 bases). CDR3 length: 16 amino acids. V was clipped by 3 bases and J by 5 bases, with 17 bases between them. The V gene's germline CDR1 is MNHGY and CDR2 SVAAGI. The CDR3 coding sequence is TGTGCCAGCAGTTACGCCAGAGGGACTGGGGATCAGCCCCAGCATTTT. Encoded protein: CASSYARGTGDQPQHF.

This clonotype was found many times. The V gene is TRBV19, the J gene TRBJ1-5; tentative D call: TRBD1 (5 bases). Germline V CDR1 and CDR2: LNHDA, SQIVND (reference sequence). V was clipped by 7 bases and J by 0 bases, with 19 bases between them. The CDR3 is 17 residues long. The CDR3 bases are TGTGCCAGTAAGAGGGGCCTCAAGACTAATAGCAATCAGCCCCAGCATTTT. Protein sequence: CASKRGLKTNSNQPQHF.

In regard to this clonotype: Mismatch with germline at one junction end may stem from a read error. CDR3 loop: CSISESWLPEQFF. Written as DNA, the CDR3 is TGTTCCATCAGTGAGTCGTGGCTCCCTGAGCAGTTCTTC. This rearrangement joins TRBV10-3 to TRBJ2-1; D not resolved. This CDR3 contains 13 residues. Germline V gene lookup returns CDR1 ENHRY and CDR2 SYGVKD.

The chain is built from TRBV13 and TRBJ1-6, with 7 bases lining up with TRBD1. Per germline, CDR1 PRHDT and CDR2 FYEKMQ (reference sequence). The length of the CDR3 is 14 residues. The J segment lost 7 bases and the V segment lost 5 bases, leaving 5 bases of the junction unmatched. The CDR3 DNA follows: TGTGCCAGCAGCACCACAGGGGTAAATTCACCCCTCCACTTT. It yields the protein CASSTTGVNSPLHF.

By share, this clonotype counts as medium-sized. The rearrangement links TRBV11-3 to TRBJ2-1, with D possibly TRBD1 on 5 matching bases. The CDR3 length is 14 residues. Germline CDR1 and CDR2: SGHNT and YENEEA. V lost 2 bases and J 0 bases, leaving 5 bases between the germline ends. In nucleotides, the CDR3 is TGTGCCAGCAGCTTAAGGGGCTCCTACAATGAGCAGTTCTTC. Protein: CASSLRGSYNEQFF.

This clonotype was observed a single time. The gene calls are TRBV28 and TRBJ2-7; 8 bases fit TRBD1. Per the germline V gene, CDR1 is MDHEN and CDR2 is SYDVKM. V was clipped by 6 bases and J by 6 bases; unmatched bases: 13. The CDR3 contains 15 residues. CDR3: CASRPRTGMLGEQYF. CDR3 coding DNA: TGTGCCAGCAGACCAAGGACAGGGATGTTGGGCGAGCAGTACTTC.

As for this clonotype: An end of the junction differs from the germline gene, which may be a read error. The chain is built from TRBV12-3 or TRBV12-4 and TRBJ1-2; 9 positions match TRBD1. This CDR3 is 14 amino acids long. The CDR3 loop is CASILRGTGCGYTF. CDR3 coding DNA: TGTGCCAGCATTTTACGGGGGACAGGGTGTGGCTACACCTTC.

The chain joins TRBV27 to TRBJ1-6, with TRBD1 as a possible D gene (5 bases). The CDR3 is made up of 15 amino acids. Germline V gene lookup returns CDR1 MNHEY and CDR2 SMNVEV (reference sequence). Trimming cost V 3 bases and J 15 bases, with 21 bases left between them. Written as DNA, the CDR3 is TGTGCCAGCAGTTTTTCGTCGCGGGGCATTGAGGACCTCCACTTT. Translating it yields CASSFSSRGIEDLHF.

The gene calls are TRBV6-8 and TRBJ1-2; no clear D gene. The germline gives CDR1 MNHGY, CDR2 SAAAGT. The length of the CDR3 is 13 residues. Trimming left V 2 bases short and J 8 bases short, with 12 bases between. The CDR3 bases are TGTGCCAGCAGTTACGGAGGAGGTTGGGGCTACACCTTC. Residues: CASSYGGGWGYTF.

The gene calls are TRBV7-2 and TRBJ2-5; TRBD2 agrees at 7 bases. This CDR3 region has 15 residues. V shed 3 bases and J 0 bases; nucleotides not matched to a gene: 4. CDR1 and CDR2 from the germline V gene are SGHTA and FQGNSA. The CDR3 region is CASSFRAGYQETQYF. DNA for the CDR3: TGTGCCAGCAGCTTCAGAGCGGGGTACCAAGAGACCCAGTACTTC.

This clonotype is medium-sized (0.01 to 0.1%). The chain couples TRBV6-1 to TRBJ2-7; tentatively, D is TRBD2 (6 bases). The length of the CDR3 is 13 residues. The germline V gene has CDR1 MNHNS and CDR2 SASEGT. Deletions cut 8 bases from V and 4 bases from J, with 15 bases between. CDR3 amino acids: CASSASEEYEQYF. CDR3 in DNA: TGTGCCAGCTCGGCTAGCGAAGAGTACGAGCAGTACTTC.

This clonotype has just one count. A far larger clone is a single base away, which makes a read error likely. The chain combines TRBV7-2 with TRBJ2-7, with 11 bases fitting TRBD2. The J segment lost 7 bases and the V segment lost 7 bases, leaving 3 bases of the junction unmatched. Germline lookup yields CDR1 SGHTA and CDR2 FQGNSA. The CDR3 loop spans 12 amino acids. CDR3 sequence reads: CASTIAGGEQYF. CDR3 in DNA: TGTGCCAGCACCATAGCGGGGGGGGAGCAGTACTTC.

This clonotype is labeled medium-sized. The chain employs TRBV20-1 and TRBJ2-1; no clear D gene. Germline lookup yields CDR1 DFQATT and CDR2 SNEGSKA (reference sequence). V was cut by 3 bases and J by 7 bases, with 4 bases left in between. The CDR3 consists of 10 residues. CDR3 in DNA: TGCAGTGCTAGTCAGAATGAGCAGTTCTTC. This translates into CSASQNEQFF.

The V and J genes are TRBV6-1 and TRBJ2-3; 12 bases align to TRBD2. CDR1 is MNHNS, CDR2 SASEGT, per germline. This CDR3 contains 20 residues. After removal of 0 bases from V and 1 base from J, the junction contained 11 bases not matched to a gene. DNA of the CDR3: TGTGCCAGCAGTGAAGCATGGGGCCTAGCGGGGGGGATAGGCACAGATACGCAGTATTTT. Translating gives CASSEAWGLAGGIGTDTQYF.

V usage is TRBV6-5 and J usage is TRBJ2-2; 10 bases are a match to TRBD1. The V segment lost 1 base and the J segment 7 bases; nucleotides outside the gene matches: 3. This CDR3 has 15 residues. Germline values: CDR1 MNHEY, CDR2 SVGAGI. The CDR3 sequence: CASSYFRTGGGELFF. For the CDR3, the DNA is TGTGCCAGCAGTTACTTCCGGACAGGGGGCGGGGAGCTGTTTTTT.

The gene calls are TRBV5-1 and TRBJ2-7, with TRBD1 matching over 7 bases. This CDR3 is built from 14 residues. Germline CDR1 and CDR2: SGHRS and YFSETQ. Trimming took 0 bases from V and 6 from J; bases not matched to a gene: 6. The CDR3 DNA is TGCGCCAGCAGCTTGGAAGGGGGCGCGCCCGAGCAGTACTTC. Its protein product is CASSLEGGAPEQYF.

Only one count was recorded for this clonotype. The CDR3 loop reads CASSMETVGYEQYF. The CDR3 DNA is TGTGCCAGTAGTATGGAGACGGTGGGCTACGAGCAGTACTTC. The rearrangement joins TRBV19 to TRBJ2-7; the D is unclear. Germline CDR1 is LNHDA and CDR2 is SQIVND (reference sequence). V was clipped by 3 bases and J by 3 bases, with 12 bases between them. The CDR3 runs 14 residues. Full variable domain (missing parts from reference TRBV19 and TRBJ2-7): DGGITQSPKYLFRKEGQNVTLSCEQNLNHDAMYWYRQDPGQGLRLIYYSQIVNDFQKGDIAEGYSVSREKKESFPLTVTSAQKNPTAFYLCASSMETVGYEQYFGPGTRLTVT.

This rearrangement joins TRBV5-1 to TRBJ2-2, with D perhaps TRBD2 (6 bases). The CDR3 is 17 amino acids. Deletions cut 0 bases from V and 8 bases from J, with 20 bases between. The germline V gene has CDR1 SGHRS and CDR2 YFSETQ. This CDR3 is CASSLGLASASGGELFF. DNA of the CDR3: TGCGCCAGCAGCTTGGGTCTTGCTAGCGCCTCGGGAGGGGAGCTGTTTTTT.

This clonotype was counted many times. CDR3 in amino acids: CASSFNPRDTDKETQYF. The DNA for the CDR3 is TGTGCCAGCAGCTTCAACCCCCGGGACACCGACAAAGAGACCCAGTACTTC. This rearrangement joins TRBV7-6 to TRBJ2-5; D is perhaps TRBD1 (6 bases). The CDR3 runs 17 residues. The germline CDR1 and CDR2 sequences are SGHVS and FNYEAQ. V lost 3 bases, J lost 3 bases, and 20 bases lay in between.

The CDR3 bases are TGTGCCAGCAGCTTAACGTTAGGGTTTCGTACCGGGTGGCTGTTTTTT. This gives the protein CASSLTLGFRTGWLFF. The J gene is TRBJ2-2, the V gene TRBV7-3; no clear D gene. Per germline, CDR1 SGHTA and CDR2 FQGTGA. The V and J ends lost 0 bases and 13 bases respectively, with 21 bases between them. This CDR3 is built from 16 residues.

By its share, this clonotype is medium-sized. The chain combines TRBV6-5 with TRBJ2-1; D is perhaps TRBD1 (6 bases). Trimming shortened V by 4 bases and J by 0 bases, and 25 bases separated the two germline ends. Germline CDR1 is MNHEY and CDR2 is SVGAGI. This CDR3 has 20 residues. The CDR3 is CASSSGFRDTLGSSYNEQFF. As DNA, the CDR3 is TGTGCCAGCAGTTCTGGATTCCGGGACACATTGGGGAGCTCCTACAATGAGCAGTTCTTC.

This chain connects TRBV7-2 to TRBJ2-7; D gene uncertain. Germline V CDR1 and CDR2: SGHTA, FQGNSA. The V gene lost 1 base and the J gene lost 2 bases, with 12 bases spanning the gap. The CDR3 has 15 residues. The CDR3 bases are TGTGCCAGCAGCTTAGACCGTGAAGTGACCTACGAGCAGTACTTC. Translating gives CASSLDREVTYEQYF.

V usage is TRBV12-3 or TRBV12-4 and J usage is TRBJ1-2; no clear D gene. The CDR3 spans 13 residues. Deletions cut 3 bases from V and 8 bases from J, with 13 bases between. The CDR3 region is CASSLLAQMGYTF. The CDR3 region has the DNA TGTGCCAGCAGTTTGCTCGCCCAGATGGGCTACACCTTC.

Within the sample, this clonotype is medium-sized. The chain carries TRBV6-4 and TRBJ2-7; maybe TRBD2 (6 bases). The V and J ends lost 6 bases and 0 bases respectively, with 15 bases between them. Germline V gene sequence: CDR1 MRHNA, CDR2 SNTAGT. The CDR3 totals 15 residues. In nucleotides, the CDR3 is TGTGCCAGCAGGGGAGGCGGGACCAGCTCCTACGAGCAGTACTTC. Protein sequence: CASRGGGTSSYEQYF.